This record concerns one T cell receptor (beta chain) sequence. This CDR3 spans 19 amino acids. V dropped 0 bases and J dropped 4; count of bases not matched to a gene: 11. In germline, CDR1 is LGHNA, CDR2 YNFKEQ. The data derive from a study of blood T cell repertoires in COVID-19. Overall study: COVID-19 samples collected from the United States, Italy and Spain covered acute and convalescent phases. Sample material is recorded as cDNA or gDNA derived from T cells, B-cell-depleted T cells, or PBMCs.

In the original workflow: Estimation of nucleated cell counts was performed using reference gene primer amplification. The table came from immunoSEQ multiplex PCR; TCRdb's copy has only in-frame clones and leaves some out. Clone size and V and J calls were adopted from that table, with D and trimming inferred from the DNA. The sample consists of about 230,000 clones, approximately 87% of them appearing once. The chain is built from TRBV4-2 and TRBJ2-3; TRBD2 aligns across 12 bases. The source material was peripheral blood. The sequence was collected from a woman between 70 and 85 years old with active or convalescent COVID-19. The CDR3 protein is CASSQDGVTSGGWADTQYF. CDR3 sequence (DNA): TGTGCCAGCAGCCAAGATGGTGTGACTAGCGGGGGATGGGCAGATACGCAGTATTTT.